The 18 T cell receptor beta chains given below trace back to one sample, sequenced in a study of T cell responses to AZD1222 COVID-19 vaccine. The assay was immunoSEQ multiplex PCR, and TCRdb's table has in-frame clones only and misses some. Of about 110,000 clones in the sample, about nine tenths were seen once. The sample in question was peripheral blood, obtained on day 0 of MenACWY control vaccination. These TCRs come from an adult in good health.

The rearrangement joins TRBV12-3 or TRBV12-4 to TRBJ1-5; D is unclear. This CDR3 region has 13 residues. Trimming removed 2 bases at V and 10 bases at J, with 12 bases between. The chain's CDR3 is CASSLRLISPQHF. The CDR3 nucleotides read TGTGCCAGCAGTTTAAGGCTCATCAGTCCCCAGCATTTT.

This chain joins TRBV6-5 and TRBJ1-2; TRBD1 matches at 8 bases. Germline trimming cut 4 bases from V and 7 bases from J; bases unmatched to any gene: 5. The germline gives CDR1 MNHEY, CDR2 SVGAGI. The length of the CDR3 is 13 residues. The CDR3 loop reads CASSSTQGAGYTF. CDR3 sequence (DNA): TGTGCCAGCAGTTCCACCCAGGGGGCTGGCTACACCTTC.

The CDR3 sequence is CASRGRGLYGYTF. CDR3 coding DNA: TGTGCCAGTCGTGGGCGGGGGCTATATGGCTACACCTTC. J is TRBJ1-2 and V is TRBV19; weak D call: TRBD1 (6 bases). V was trimmed by 8 bases and J by 5 bases, leaving 15 bases between them. The CDR3 covers 13 residues. CDR1 is LNHDA, CDR2 SQIVND, per germline (reference sequence).

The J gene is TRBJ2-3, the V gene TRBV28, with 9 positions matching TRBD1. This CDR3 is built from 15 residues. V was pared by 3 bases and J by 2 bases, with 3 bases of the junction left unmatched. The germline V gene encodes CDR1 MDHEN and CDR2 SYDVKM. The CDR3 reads CASSLRDRDTDTQYF. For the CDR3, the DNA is TGTGCCAGCAGTTTGAGGGACAGGGACACAGATACGCAGTATTTT. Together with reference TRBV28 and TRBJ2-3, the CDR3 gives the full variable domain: DVKVTQSSRYLVKRTGEKVFLECVQDMDHENMFWYRQDPGLGLRLIYFSYDVKMKEKGDIPEGYSVSREKKERFSLILESASTNQTSMYLCASSLRDRDTDTQYFGPGTRLTVL.

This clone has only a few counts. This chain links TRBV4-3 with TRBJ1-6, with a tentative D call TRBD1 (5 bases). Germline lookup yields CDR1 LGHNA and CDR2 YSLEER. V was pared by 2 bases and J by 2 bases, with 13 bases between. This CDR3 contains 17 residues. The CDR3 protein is CASSQKPGRPYNSPLHF. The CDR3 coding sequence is TGCGCCAGCAGCCAAAAGCCGGGACGGCCCTATAATTCACCCCTCCACTTT.

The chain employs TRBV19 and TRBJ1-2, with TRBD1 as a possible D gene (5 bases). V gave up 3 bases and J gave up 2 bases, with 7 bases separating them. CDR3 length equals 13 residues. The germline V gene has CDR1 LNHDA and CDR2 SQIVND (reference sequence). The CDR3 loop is CASSMGGNYGYTF. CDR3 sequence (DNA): TGTGCCAGTAGTATGGGGGGAAACTATGGCTACACCTTC.

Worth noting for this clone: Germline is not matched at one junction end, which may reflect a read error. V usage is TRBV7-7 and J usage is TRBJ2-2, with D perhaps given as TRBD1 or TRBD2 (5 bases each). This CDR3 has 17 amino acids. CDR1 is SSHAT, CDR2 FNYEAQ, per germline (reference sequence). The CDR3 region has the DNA TGTGCTAGCAGCCGCACCGGGACGGCCCAGGGCACCGGGGAGCTGTTTTTT. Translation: CASSRTGTAQGTGELFF.

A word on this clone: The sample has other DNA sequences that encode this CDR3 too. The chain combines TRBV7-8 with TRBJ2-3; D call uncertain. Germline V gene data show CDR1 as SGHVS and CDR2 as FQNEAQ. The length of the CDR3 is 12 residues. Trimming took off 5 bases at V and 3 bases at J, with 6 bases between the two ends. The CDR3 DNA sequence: TGTGCCAGCAGCACCAATACAGATACGCAGTATTTT. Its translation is CASSTNTDTQYF.

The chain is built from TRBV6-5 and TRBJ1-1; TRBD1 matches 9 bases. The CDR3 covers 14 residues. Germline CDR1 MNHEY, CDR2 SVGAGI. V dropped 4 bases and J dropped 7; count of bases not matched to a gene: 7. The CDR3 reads CASSSRDRGGEAFF. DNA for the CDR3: TGTGCCAGCAGTTCCCGTGACAGGGGGGGTGAAGCTTTCTTT.

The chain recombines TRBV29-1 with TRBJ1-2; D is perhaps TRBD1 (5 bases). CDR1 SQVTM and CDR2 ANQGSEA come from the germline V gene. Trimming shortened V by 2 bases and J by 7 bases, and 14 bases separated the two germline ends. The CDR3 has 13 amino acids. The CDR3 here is CSVEKGLPPGYTF. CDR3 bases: TGCAGCGTTGAAAAGGGGCTGCCCCCTGGCTACACCTTC.

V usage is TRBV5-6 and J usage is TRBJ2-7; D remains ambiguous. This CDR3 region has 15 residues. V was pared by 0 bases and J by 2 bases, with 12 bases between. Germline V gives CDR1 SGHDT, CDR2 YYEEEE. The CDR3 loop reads CASSLDSRPPYEQYF. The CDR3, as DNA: TGTGCCAGCAGCTTGGACAGCCGGCCCCCCTACGAGCAGTACTTC. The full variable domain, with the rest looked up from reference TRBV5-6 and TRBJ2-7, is DAGVTQSPTHLIKTRGQQVTLRCSPKSGHDTVSWYQQALGQGPQFIFQYYEEEERQRGNFPDRFSGHQFPNYSSELNVNALLLGDSALYLCASSLDSRPPYEQYFGPGTRLTVT.

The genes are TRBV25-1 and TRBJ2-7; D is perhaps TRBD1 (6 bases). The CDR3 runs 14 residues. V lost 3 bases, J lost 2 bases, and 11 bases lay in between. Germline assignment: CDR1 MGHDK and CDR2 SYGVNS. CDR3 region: CASSERTGPYEQYF. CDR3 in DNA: TGTGCCAGCAGTGAGAGAACAGGGCCCTACGAGCAGTACTTC.

The CDR3 DNA reads as TGTGCCAGCAGTTTAACCGCCCAGGGGGCATATGGCTACACCTTC. Translating gives CASSLTAQGAYGYTF. This chain links TRBV27 with TRBJ1-2; 8 bases line up with TRBD1. Germline V gives CDR1 MNHEY, CDR2 SMNVEV (reference sequence). The V segment lost 2 bases and the J segment 5 bases; nucleotides outside the gene matches: 7. This CDR3 has 15 residues.

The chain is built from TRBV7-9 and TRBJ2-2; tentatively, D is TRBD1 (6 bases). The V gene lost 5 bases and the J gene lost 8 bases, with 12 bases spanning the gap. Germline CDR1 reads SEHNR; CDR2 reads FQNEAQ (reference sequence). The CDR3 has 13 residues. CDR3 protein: CASSPTRGGELFF. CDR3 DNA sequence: TGTGCCAGCAGCCCGACCAGGGGAGGGGAGCTGTTTTTT.

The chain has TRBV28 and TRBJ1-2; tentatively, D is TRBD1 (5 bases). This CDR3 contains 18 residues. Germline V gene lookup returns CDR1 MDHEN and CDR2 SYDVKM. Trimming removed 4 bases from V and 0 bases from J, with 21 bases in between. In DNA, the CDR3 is TGTGCCAGCAGTTCGATGGGGGGGGATATCGGAGCTAACTATGGCTACACCTTC. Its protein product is CASSSMGGDIGANYGYTF.

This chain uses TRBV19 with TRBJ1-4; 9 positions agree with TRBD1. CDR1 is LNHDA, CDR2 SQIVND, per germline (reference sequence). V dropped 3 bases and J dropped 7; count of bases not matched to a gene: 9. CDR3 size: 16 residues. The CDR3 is CASSIMFTGQGEKLFF. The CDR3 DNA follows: TGTGCCAGTAGTATTATGTTTACGGGACAGGGTGAAAAACTGTTTTTT.

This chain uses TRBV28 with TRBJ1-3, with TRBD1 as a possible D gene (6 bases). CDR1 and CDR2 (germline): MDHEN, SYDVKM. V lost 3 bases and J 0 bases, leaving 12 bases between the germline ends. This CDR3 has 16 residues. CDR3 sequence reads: CASSFDRIFSGNTIYF. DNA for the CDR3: TGTGCCAGCAGTTTTGACAGGATTTTCTCTGGAAACACCATATATTTT.

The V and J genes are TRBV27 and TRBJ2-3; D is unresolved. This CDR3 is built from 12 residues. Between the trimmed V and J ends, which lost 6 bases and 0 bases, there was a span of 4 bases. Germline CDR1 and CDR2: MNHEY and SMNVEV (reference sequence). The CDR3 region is CASRTSTDTQYF. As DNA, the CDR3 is TGTGCCAGCAGAACTAGCACAGATACGCAGTATTTT.